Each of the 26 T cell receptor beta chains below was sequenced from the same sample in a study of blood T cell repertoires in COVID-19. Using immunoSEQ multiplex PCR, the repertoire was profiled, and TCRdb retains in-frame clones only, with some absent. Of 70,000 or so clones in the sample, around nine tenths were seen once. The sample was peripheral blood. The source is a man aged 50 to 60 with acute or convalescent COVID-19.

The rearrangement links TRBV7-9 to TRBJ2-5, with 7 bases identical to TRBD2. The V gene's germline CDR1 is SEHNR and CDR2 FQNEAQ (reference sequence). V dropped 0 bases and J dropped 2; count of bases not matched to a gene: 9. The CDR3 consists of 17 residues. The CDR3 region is CASSLARLAAAQETQYF. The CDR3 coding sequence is TGTGCCAGCAGCTTAGCGCGGCTAGCGGCAGCTCAAGAGACCCAGTACTTC. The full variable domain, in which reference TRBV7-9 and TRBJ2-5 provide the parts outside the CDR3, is DTGVSQNPRHKITKRGQNVTFRCDPISEHNRLYWYRQTLGQGPEFLTYFQNEAQLEKSRLLSDRFSAERPKGSFSTLEIQRTEQGDSAMYLCASSLARLAAAQETQYFGPGTRLLVL.

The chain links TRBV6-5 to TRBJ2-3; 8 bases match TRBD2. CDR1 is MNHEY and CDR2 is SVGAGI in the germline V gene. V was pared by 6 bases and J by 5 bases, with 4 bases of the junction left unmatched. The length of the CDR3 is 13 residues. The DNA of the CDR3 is TGTGCCAGCAGAGCGGGAGACATAGATACGCAGTATTTT. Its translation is CASRAGDIDTQYF.

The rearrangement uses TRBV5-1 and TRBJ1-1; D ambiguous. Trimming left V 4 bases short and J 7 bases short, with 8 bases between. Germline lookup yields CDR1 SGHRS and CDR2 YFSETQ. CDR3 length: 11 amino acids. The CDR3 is CASSNQVEAFF. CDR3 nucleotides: TGCGCCAGCAGCAATCAGGTTGAAGCTTTCTTT.

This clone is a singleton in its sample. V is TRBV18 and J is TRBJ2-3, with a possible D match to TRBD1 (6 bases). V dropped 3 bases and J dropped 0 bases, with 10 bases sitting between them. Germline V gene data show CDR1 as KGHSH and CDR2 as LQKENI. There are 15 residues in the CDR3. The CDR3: CASSPGQLSTDTQYF. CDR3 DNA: TGTGCCAGCTCACCGGGACAACTTAGCACAGATACGCAGTATTTT.

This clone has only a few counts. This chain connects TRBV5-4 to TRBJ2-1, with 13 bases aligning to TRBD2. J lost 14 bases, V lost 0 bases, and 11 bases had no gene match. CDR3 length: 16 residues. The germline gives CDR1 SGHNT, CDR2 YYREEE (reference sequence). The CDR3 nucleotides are TGTGCCAGCAGCTTGGGTTTAGGGACTAGCGGGATCTCGGAGTTCTTC. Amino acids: CASSLGLGTSGISEFF.

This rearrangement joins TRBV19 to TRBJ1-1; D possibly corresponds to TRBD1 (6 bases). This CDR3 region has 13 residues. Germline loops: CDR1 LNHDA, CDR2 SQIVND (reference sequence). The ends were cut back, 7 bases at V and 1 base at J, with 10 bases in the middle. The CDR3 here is CASTLRGNTEAFF. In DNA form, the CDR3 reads TGTGCCAGTACCCTCAGGGGGAACACTGAAGCTTTCTTT.

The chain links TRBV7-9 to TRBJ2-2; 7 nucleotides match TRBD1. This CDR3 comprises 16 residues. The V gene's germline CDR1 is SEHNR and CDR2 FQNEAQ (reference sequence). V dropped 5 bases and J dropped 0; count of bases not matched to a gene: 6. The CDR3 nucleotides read TGTGCCAGCAGCCTTAAGACAGGGCCGAACACCGGGGAGCTGTTTTTT. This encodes CASSLKTGPNTGELFF.

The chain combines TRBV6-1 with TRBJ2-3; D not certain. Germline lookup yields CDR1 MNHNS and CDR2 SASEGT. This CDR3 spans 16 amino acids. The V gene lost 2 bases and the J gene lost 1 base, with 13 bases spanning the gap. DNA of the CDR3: TGTGCCAGCAGTGAATATGGAGCGCGAGGCACAGATACGCAGTATTTT. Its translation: CASSEYGARGTDTQYF.

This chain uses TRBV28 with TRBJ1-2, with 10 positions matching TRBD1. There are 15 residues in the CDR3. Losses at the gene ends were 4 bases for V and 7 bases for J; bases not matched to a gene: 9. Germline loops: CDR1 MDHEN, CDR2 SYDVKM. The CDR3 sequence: CASSSSGTGVGGYTF. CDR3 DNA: TGTGCCAGCAGTTCTTCCGGGACAGGGGTTGGTGGCTACACCTTC.

The chain's CDR3 is CASSQDSPAGGEKTQYF. DNA of the CDR3: TGTGCCAGCAGCCAAGATAGTCCAGCGGGGGGGGAAAAGACCCAGTACTTC. This sequence joins TRBV14 and TRBJ2-5; TRBD2 agrees at 10 bases. The CDR3 sequence is 17 residues long. Trimming at V came to 0 bases and at J to 6 bases, leaving 10 bases not matched to a gene. CDR1 and CDR2 from the germline V gene are SGHDN and FVKESK.

Written as DNA, the CDR3 is TGTGCCAGCAGCTATGGGACAGGGGCCTACGAGCAGTACGTC. It specifies CASSYGTGAYEQYV. The rearrangement joins TRBV5-6 to TRBJ2-7, with 10 positions matching TRBD1. CDR1 is SGHDT, CDR2 YYEEEE, per germline. The V segment lost 3 bases and the J segment 2 bases; nucleotides outside the gene matches: 2. CDR3 length: 14 amino acids.

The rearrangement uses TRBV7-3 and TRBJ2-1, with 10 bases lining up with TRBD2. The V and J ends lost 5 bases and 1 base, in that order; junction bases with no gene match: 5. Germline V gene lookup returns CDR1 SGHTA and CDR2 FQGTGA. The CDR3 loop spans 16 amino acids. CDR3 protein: CASSLKAGGSYNEQFF. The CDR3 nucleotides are TGTGCCAGCAGCCTAAAAGCGGGAGGGTCCTACAATGAGCAGTTCTTC.

The CDR3 sequence: CASSVSGTKNIQYF. The CDR3 DNA follows: TGTGCCAGCAGTGTTTCAGGGACCAAAAACATTCAGTACTTC. The rearrangement links TRBV2 to TRBJ2-4; TRBD1 is a possible D gene (5 bases). Germline loops: CDR1 SNHLY, CDR2 FYNNEI. The ends were cut back, 4 bases at V and 2 bases at J, with 9 bases in the middle. This CDR3 is 14 amino acids long.

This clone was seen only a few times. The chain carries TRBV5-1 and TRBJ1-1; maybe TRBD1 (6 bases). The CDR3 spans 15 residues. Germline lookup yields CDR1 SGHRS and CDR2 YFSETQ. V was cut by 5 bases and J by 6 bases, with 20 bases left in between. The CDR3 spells CASRPTAGAGSEAFF. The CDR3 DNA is TGCGCCAGCAGGCCAACTGCAGGGGCCGGCTCTGAAGCTTTCTTT. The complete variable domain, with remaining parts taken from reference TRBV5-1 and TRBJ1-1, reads KAGVTQTPRYLIKTRGQQVTLSCSPISGHRSVSWYQQTPGQGLQFLFEYFSETQRNKGNFPGRFSGRQFSNSRSEMNVSTLELGDSALYLCASRPTAGAGSEAFFGQGTRLTVV.

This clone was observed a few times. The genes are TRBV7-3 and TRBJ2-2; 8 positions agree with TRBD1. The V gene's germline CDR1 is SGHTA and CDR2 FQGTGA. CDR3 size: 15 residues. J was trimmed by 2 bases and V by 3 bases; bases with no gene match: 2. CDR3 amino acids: CASSLGQANTGELFF. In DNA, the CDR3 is TGTGCCAGCAGCTTGGGACAGGCCAACACCGGGGAGCTGTTTTTT.

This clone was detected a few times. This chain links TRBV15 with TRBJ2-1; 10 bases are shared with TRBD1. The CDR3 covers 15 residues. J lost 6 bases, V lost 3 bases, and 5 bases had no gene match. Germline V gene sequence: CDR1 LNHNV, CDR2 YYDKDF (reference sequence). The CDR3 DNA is TGTGCCACCAGCAGGGCCGGGACAGGGGTCAATGAGCAGTTCTTC. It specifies CATSRAGTGVNEQFF.

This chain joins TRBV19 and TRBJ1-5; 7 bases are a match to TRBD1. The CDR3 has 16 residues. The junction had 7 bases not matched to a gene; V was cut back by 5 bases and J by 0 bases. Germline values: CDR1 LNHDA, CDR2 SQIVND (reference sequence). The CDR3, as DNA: TGTGCCAGTAGTCCACGGGACAGTTATAGCAATCAGCCCCAGCATTTT. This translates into CASSPRDSYSNQPQHF.

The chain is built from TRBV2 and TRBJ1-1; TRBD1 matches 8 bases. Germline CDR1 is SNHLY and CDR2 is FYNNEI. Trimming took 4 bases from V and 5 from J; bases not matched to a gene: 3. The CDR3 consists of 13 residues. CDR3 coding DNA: TGTGCCAGCAGTGGCAGGGGGCGGACTGAAGCTTTCTTT. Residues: CASSGRGRTEAFF.

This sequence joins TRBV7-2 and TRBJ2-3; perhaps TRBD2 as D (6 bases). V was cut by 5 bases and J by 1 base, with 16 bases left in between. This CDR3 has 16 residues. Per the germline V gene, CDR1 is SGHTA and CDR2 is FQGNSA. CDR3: CASSPWVSGRTDTQYF. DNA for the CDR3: TGTGCCAGCAGCCCTTGGGTTAGCGGACGCACAGATACGCAGTATTTT.

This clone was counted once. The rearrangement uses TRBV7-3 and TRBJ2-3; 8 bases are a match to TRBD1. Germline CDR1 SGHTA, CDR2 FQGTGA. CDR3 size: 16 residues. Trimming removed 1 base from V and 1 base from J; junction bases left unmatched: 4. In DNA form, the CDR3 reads TGTGCCAGCAGCTTAAATGGCAGGGGGCGCACAGATACGCAGTATTTT. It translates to CASSLNGRGRTDTQYF. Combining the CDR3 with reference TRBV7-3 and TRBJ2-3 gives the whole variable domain GAGVSQTPSNKVTEKGKYVELRCDPISGHTALYWYRQSLGQGPEFLIYFQGTGAADDSGLPNDRFFAVRPEGSVSTLKIQRTERGDSAVYLCASSLNGRGRTDTQYFGPGTRLTVL.

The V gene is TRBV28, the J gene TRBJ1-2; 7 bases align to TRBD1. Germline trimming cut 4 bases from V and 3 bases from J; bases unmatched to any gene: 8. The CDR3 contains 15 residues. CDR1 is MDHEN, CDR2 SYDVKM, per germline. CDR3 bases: TGTGCCAGCAGTTCAACAGGGGATTCGGACTATGGCTACACCTTC. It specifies CASSSTGDSDYGYTF.

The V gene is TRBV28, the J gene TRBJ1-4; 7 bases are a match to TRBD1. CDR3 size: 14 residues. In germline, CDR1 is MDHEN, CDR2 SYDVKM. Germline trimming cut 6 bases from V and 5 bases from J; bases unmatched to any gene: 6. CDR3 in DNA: TGTGCCAGCAGCTCGGGACAGCTAAATGAAAAACTGTTTTTT. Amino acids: CASSSGQLNEKLFF. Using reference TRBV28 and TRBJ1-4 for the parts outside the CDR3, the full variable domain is DVKVTQSSRYLVKRTGEKVFLECVQDMDHENMFWYRQDPGLGLRLIYFSYDVKMKEKGDIPEGYSVSREKKERFSLILESASTNQTSMYLCASSSGQLNEKLFFGSGTQLSVL.

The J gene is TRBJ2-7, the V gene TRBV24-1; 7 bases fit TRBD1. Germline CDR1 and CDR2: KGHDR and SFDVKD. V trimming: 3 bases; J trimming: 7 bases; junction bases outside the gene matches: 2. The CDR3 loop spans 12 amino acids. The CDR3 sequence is CATSDPDREQYF. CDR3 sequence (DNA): TGTGCCACCAGTGATCCGGACAGGGAGCAGTACTTC.

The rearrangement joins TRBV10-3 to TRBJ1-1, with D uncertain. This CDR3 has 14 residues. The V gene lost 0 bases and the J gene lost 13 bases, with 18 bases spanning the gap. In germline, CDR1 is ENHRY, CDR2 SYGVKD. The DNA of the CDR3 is TGTGCCATCAGTGAGTCGCCGGCGGGAGGGCTCGGTTTCTTT. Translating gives CAISESPAGGLGFF.

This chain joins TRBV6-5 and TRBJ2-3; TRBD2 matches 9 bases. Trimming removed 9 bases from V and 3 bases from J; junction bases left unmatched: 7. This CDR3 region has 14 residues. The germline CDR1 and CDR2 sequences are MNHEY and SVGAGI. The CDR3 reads CASGSSGNTDTQYF. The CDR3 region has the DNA TGTGCCAGTGGGTCTAGCGGGAATACAGATACGCAGTATTTT.

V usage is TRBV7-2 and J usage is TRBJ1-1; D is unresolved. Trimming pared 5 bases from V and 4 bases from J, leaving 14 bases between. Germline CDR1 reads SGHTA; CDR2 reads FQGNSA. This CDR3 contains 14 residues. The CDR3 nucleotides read TGTGCCAGCAGCATACAGACGGCGGGCACTGAAGCTTTCTTT. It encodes CASSIQTAGTEAFF.